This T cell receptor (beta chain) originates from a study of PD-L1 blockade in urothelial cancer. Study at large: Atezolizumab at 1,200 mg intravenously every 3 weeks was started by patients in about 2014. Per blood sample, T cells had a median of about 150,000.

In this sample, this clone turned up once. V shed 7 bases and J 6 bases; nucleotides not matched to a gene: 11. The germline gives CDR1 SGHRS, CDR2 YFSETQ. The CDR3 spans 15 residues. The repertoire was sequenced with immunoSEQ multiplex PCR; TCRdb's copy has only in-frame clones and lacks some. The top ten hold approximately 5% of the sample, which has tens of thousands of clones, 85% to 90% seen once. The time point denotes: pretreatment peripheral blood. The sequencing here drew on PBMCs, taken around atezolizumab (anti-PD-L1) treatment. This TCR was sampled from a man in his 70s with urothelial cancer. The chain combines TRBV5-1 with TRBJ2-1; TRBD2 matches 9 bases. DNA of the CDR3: TGCGCCAGCGGATTAACTAGCGGGCACGCCAATGAGCAGTTCTTC. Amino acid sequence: CASGLTSGHANEQFF. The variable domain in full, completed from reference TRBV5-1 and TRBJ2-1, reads KAGVTQTPRYLIKTRGQQVTLSCSPISGHRSVSWYQQTPGQGLQFLFEYFSETQRNKGNFPGRFSGRQFSNSRSEMNVSTLELGDSALYLCASGLTSGHANEQFFGPGTRLTVL.